This entry is about one TCR beta chain. Its antigen is still unknown. Based on CD45RO/CCR7/CD25/CD127/CD95/CD27, CD4+ regulatory, stem cell-like memory, naive and central memory cells were sorted. This entry is derived from a study of beta chain features in type 1 diabetes. Across the study: When patients were set against healthy donors, age, gender and cell yields were similar. Study-wide findings and caveats: The study found moderately but significantly shorter TCRB CDR3s in all four CD4+ subsets of Type 1 diabetes patients.

The sequenced template was cDNA made from the entire isolated RNA. Some clones are missing from TCRdb's copy, which holds only in-frame ones; the method was immunoSEQ multiplex PCR. The data show about half a million clones, roughly an eighth seen once. V shed 3 bases and J 4 bases; nucleotides not matched to a gene: 10. This CDR3 region has 17 residues. In germline, CDR1 is MDHEN, CDR2 SYDVKM. The rearrangement joins TRBV28 to TRBJ2-1; 9 bases align to TRBD2. What was sequenced was naive CD4+ T cells from blood. The TCR sequence derives from a young woman in good health. CDR3 sequence reads: CASSLDLRRGGYNEQFF. In DNA form, the CDR3 reads TGTGCCAGCAGTTTGGATCTGAGGCGGGGGGGTTACAATGAGCAGTTCTTC.